This passage covers 2 T cell receptor beta chains from one sample sequenced in a study of blood T cell repertoires in COVID-19. Using immunoSEQ multiplex PCR, the repertoire was profiled, and TCRdb retains in-frame clones only, with some absent. This repertoire shows approximately 170,000 clones, roughly nine tenths found once; its top ten account for roughly a sixth. The material sequenced was peripheral blood. The source of these receptors is a man aged 55 to 69 with active or convalescent COVID-19.

J is TRBJ2-1 and V is TRBV18; 9 nucleotides align to TRBD2. Germline V lookup: CDR1 KGHSH, CDR2 LQKENI. The CDR3 contains 16 residues. With V trimmed by 1 base and J by 5 bases, 6 bases remained unmatched. The CDR3 sequence is CASSPRGLAINNEQFF. For the CDR3, the DNA is TGTGCCAGCTCACCACGCGGACTAGCGATAAACAATGAGCAGTTCTTC. The entire variable domain, with the rest obtained from reference TRBV18 and TRBJ2-1, is as follows: NAGVMQNPRHLVRRRGQEARLRCSPMKGHSHVYWYRQLPEEGLKFMVYLQKENIIDESGMPKERFSAEFPKEGPSILRIQQVVRGDSAAYFCASSPRGLAINNEQFFGPGTRLTVL.

The chain combines TRBV3-1 (or the pseudogene TRBV3-2) with TRBJ1-2; weak D call: TRBD1 (6 bases). V was shortened by 2 bases and J by 5 bases, with 15 bases between the two germline ends. Germline CDR1 LGHDT, CDR2 YNNKEL (reference sequence). This CDR3 region has 15 residues. The CDR3 bases are TGTGCCAGCAGCCAACGAACAGGGAGCGATTATGGCTACACCTTC. This gives the protein CASSQRTGSDYGYTF.